Presented here are 20 T cell receptor beta chains from one specimen sequenced in a study of control samples from healthy donors and cancer patients. Sequencing was performed with immunoSEQ multiplex PCR; in TCRdb, only in-frame clones are kept and a portion is missing. Of about 120,000 clones listed, 85% to 95% were seen once; the top ten hold just under 0.6%. The sequenced sample consisted of PBMCs. These receptors were collected from a man older than 75 with head and neck cancer.

The chain uses TRBV29-1 and TRBJ1-1; D unclear. The ends were cut back, 0 bases at V and 0 bases at J, with 5 bases in the middle. Germline CDR1 SQVTM, CDR2 ANQGSEA. The CDR3 extends over 13 amino acids. CDR3 nucleotide sequence: TGCAGCGTTGAAGACGGAGTGAACACTGAAGCTTTCTTT. This sequence encodes CSVEDGVNTEAFF.

The rearrangement links TRBV5-6 to TRBJ1-4, with D uncertain. V dropped 4 bases and J dropped 8 bases, with 18 bases sitting between them. This CDR3 is built from 15 residues. Germline V gives CDR1 SGHDT, CDR2 YYEEEE. The CDR3 here is CASSVAGLQGEKLFF. CDR3 coding DNA: TGTGCCAGCAGCGTGGCAGGCCTCCAAGGGGAAAAACTGTTTTTT. Drawing the rest from reference TRBV5-6 and TRBJ1-4, the complete variable domain is DAGVTQSPTHLIKTRGQQVTLRCSPKSGHDTVSWYQQALGQGPQFIFQYYEEEERQRGNFPDRFSGHQFPNYSSELNVNALLLGDSALYLCASSVAGLQGEKLFFGSGTQLSVL.

This clone was counted a few times. The chain joins TRBV27 to TRBJ1-5; D might be TRBD1 (5 bases). Germline V gives CDR1 MNHEY, CDR2 SMNVEV (reference sequence). This CDR3 contains 17 residues. V lost 5 bases and J lost 5, with 22 bases in between. The DNA for the CDR3 is TGTGCCAGCAGTGAAGTAAGGTCCAGGGACGCTTATCAGCCCCAGCATTTT. This gives the protein CASSEVRSRDAYQPQHF.

The chain couples TRBV6-2 or TRBV6-3 to TRBJ1-5; D unresolved. CDR1 is MNHEY, CDR2 SVGEGT, per germline. Trimming left V 2 bases short and J 1 base short, with 3 bases between. The CDR3 spans 13 residues. As DNA, the CDR3 is TGTGCCAGCAGTTACGGGAGCAATCAGCCCCAGCATTTT. It translates to CASSYGSNQPQHF.

The chain carries TRBV25-1 and TRBJ1-5, with TRBD1 matching 7 bases. J lost 6 bases, V lost 4 bases, and 3 bases had no gene match. This CDR3 is built from 13 residues. Germline V gene sequence: CDR1 MGHDK, CDR2 SYGVNS. The CDR3 DNA sequence: TGTGCCAGCAGTGGTACAGGGGTTCAGCCCCAGCATTTT. Its translation is CASSGTGVQPQHF.

The chain employs TRBV11-2 and TRBJ1-2, with a weak D call TRBD1 (6 bases). The length of the CDR3 is 15 residues. Trimming pared 5 bases from V and 7 bases from J, leaving 20 bases between. Germline CDR1 and CDR2: SGHAT and FQNNGV. CDR3 sequence (DNA): TGTGCCAGCAGCCAAGACAGGATTCCGTCGGGTGGCTACACCTTC. This gives the protein CASSQDRIPSGGYTF.

The chain links TRBV7-2 to TRBJ2-7, with D perhaps assigned TRBD1 or TRBD2 (5 bases each). V gave up 4 bases and J gave up 7 bases, with 17 bases separating them. Germline lookup yields CDR1 SGHTA and CDR2 FQGNSA. The CDR3 is made up of 14 amino acids. CDR3 in amino acids: CASSSRTGPGEQYF. The CDR3 nucleotides read TGTGCCAGCAGCTCTAGGACGGGGCCCGGGGAGCAGTACTTC.

J is TRBJ2-7 and V is TRBV11-2; D is unclear. The V and J ends lost 1 base and 6 bases respectively, with 10 bases between them. CDR1 SGHAT and CDR2 FQNNGV come from the germline V gene. The CDR3 contains 13 residues. This CDR3 reads CASSLALLFEQYF. CDR3 bases: TGTGCCAGCAGCTTAGCCCTTCTTTTCGAGCAGTACTTC.

The V call is TRBV3-1 (or the pseudogene TRBV3-2), the J call TRBJ2-1, with 8 nucleotides matching TRBD2. Losses at the gene ends were 1 base for V and 6 bases for J; bases not matched to a gene: 11. CDR3 length: 17 amino acids. Germline V CDR1 and CDR2: LGHDT, YNNKEL (reference sequence). In DNA, the CDR3 is TGTGCCAGCAGCCAAGGGCCCGGGCGGGAGGTTGGCAATGAGCAGTTCTTC. Translation: CASSQGPGREVGNEQFF.

This chain uses TRBV11-2 with TRBJ2-3; TRBD2 aligns across 8 bases. J lost 0 bases, V lost 4 bases, and 3 bases had no gene match. The CDR3 length is 15 residues. Germline V gene lookup returns CDR1 SGHAT and CDR2 FQNNGV. Here the CDR3 reads CASSSRGGSTDTQYF. CDR3 in DNA: TGTGCCAGCAGCTCCCGGGGGGGTAGCACAGATACGCAGTATTTT.

The rearrangement links TRBV10-1 to TRBJ2-1; 8 bases map to TRBD2. With V trimmed by 2 bases and J by 7 bases, 7 bases remained unmatched. Germline V gene sequence: CDR1 WNHNN, CDR2 SYGVQD (reference sequence). This CDR3 region has 15 residues. Here the CDR3 DNA reads TGCGCCAGCAGTGAGGGAGCGGGGGCGGGAAATGAGCAGTTCTTC. It translates to CASSEGAGAGNEQFF.

There are a few counts of this clone. The chain joins TRBV6-5 to TRBJ1-1, with D possibly being TRBD1 (5 bases). Looked up from germline, CDR1 is MNHEY and CDR2 is SVGAGI. Trimming cost V 2 bases and J 4 bases, with 11 bases left between them. The CDR3 totals 14 residues. Written as DNA, the CDR3 is TGTGCCAGCAGTTACACTGGGGCTGGCACTGAAGCTTTCTTT. The encoded protein is CASSYTGAGTEAFF.

The chain combines TRBV5-4 with TRBJ1-1; D is unclear. Between the trimmed V and J ends, which lost 4 bases and 1 base, there was a span of 14 bases. Germline V gene data show CDR1 as SGHNT and CDR2 as YYREEE (reference sequence). The CDR3 totals 15 residues. CDR3 nucleotides: TGTGCCAGCAGCCCACGACCGTCCAAGAACACTGAAGCTTTCTTT. Translated, it gives CASSPRPSKNTEAFF.

V gene TRBV5-1 combines with J gene TRBJ1-4; a weak D match, TRBD1 (6 bases). Per the germline V gene, CDR1 is SGHRS and CDR2 is YFSETQ. The germline V and J ends were trimmed by 0 bases and 10 bases, with 16 bases remaining between them. The CDR3 loop spans 15 amino acids. CDR3 DNA: TGCGCCAGCAGCTTGGAGGGGGGAGGACTCGGAAAACTGTTTTTT. This codes for CASSLEGGGLGKLFF.

Only a few counts were recorded for this clone. The V gene is TRBV4-1, the J gene TRBJ2-7; tentative D call: TRBD2 (6 bases). Per the germline V gene, CDR1 is MGHRA and CDR2 is YSYEKL. The CDR3 extends over 15 amino acids. V lost 1 base to trimming and J lost 5 bases, with 15 bases between them. CDR3 in DNA: TGCGCCAGCAGCCAAGCGCCCGGGAGTAGGAACGAGCAGTACTTC. It is translated as CASSQAPGSRNEQYF.

J is TRBJ2-6 and V is TRBV4-1; 13 nucleotides align to TRBD2. V dropped 3 bases and J dropped 0; count of bases not matched to a gene: 5. Germline V CDR1 and CDR2: MGHRA, YSYEKL. The CDR3 spans 19 residues. In nucleotides, the CDR3 is TGCGCCAGCAGCCAGAAACTAGCGGGGGGGACCTCTGGGGCCAACGTCCTGACTTTC. The encoded protein is CASSQKLAGGTSGANVLTF.

The V call is TRBV9, the J call TRBJ2-2; the D is unclear. CDR3 length: 15 residues. Trimming cost V 4 bases and J 4 bases, with 14 bases left between them. Looked up from germline, CDR1 is SGDLS and CDR2 is YYNGEE. This CDR3 reads CASSSRKGGTGELFF. DNA for the CDR3: TGTGCCAGCAGCTCCCGAAAGGGTGGCACCGGGGAGCTGTTTTTT.

The rearrangement uses TRBV2 and TRBJ1-2, with a possible D match to TRBD1 (6 bases). CDR1 SNHLY and CDR2 FYNNEI come from the germline V gene. The germline V and J ends were trimmed by 2 bases and 8 bases, with 12 bases remaining between them. The CDR3 spans 13 residues. Here the CDR3 reads CASSEWAGEGYTF. The CDR3 nucleotides read TGTGCCAGCAGTGAATGGGCAGGGGAAGGCTACACCTTC.

V usage is TRBV27 and J usage is TRBJ1-2; D is unclear. Trimming took 2 bases from V and 0 from J, leaving 13 bases between them. CDR1 and CDR2 from the germline V gene are MNHEY and SMNVEV (reference sequence). The length of the CDR3 is 16 residues. CDR3 bases: TGTGCCAGCAGTTTAGGGTTGTGGGGATCTAACTATGGCTACACCTTC. Amino acid sequence: CASSLGLWGSNYGYTF.

This rearrangement joins TRBV20-1 to TRBJ2-1, with 8 bases that match TRBD2. Germline values: CDR1 DFQATT, CDR2 SNEGSKA (reference sequence). J lost 7 bases, V lost 3 bases, and 8 bases had no gene match. This CDR3 is built from 14 residues. The CDR3 DNA reads as TGCAGTGCTAGTCTCGGGGGGGCGTTGAATGAGCAGTTCTTC. Protein product: CSASLGGALNEQFF.